This T cell receptor beta chain was found in a study of technical replicates of blood from a handful of donors. Here immunoSEQ multiplex PCR was the method, and the copy in TCRdb shows in-frame clones only, minus some. The top ten clones hold roughly 0.34% of a sample with 95,000 or so clones, about 95% of them seen once. The CDR3 loop spans 13 amino acids. Germline CDR1 and CDR2: MNHEY and SVGAGI. Trimming removed 5 bases from V and 10 bases from J, with 14 bases in between. This clonotype was obtained from a human donor in good health. The sequenced sample was T cells isolated from PBMCs. The chain employs TRBV6-5 and TRBJ1-4; weak D call: TRBD1 (6 bases). Here the CDR3 DNA reads TGTGCCAGCAGTCCCGGACAGTCTGGAAAACTGTTTTTT. This codes for CASSPGQSGKLFF.